A selection of T cell receptor beta chains follows, all from one sample in a study of cytomegalovirus exposure and HLA in healthy donors. Only in-frame clones appear in the TCRdb table, and some are missing; sequencing was by immunoSEQ multiplex PCR. The sample lists 100,000 to 150,000 clones, 81% occurring once. Sequenced input: PBMCs. The receptors were sampled from a man aged 18 to 30 in good health and CMV-seronegative. Both conserved end residues are part of each CDR3. The order of the fields is V gene, D gene, clone size, J gene, CDR3 protein, CDR3 DNA. The D gene is left open where the match is weak. Rows give clone size only sometimes, using once, few, many, or a class for an expanded clone.

>TRBV29-1|TRBD1|.|TRBJ1-2
CSGWRETGSGYTF
TGCAGCGGGTGGAGGGAGACAGGGTCGGGCTACACCTTC
>TRBV10-3|.|.|TRBJ1-5
CAVGRGQHQPQHF
TGTGCCGTGGGGCGGGGGCAGCATCAGCCCCAGCATTTT
>TRBV7-9|TRBD1|.|TRBJ1-1
CASSPRDRELGAFF
TGTGCCAGCAGCCCACGTGACAGGGAACTTGGGGCTTTCTTT
>TRBV6-1|.|.|TRBJ1-2
CASTGGGPYGYTF
TGTGCCAGCACCGGGGGAGGCCCCTATGGCTACACCTTC
>TRBV19|.|.|TRBJ1-1
CASSIAAQNTEAFF
TGTGCCAGTAGTATAGCAGCGCAGAACACTGAAGCTTTCTTT
>TRBV19|TRBD1|.|TRBJ1-2
CASSIDDRVGYTF
TGTGCCAGTAGTATAGATGACAGGGTAGGCTACACCTTC
>TRBV7-9|.|few|TRBJ1-2
CASSLSTSGYTF
TGTGCCAGCAGCTTAAGTACAAGTGGCTACACCTTC
>TRBV19|.|.|TRBJ1-2
CASSYSAWRDYGYTF
TGTGCCAGTAGTTATTCCGCGTGGAGGGACTATGGCTACACCTTC
>TRBV5-6|.|few|TRBJ2-7
CASSPRKRVPSYEQYF
TGTGCCAGCAGCCCCCGAAAGAGGGTCCCCTCCTACGAGCAGTACTTC
>TRBV10-3|.|.|TRBJ2-1
CAISESGGRAYNEQFF
TGTGCCATCAGTGAGTCTGGGGGCAGGGCCTACAATGAGCAGTTCTTC
>TRBV10-3|TRBD1|.|TRBJ2-7
CAISDDRGRDYEQYF
TGTGCCATCAGTGACGACAGGGGCAGGGACTACGAGCAGTACTTC
>TRBV28|.|.|TRBJ1-1
CASNGQREAFF
TGTGCCAGCAACGGACAGAGAGAAGCTTTCTTT
>TRBV9|.|once|TRBJ2-5
CASSVGQRETQYF
TGTGCCAGCAGCGTAGGACAGCGAGAGACCCAGTACTTC